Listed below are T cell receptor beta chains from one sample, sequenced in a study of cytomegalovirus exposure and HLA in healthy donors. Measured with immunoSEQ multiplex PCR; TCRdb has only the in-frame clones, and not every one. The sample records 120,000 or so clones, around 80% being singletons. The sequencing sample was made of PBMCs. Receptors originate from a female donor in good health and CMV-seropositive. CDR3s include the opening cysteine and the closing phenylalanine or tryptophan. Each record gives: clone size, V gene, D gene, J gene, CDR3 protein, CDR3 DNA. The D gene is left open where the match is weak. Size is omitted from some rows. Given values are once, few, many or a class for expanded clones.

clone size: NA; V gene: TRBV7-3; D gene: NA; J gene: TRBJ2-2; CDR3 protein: CASSPKGGVTGELFF; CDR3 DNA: TGTGCCAGCAGCCCCAAGGGGGGGGTAACCGGGGAGCTGTTTTTT
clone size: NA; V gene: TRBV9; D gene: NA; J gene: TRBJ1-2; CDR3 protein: CASSGPQGPGYGYTF; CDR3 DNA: TGTGCCAGCAGCGGCCCACAGGGACCGGGCTATGGCTACACCTTC
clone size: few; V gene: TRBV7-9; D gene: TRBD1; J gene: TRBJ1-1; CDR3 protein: CASSIRGTGTEAFF; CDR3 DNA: TGTGCCAGCAGCATCAGGGGGACGGGAACTGAAGCTTTCTTT
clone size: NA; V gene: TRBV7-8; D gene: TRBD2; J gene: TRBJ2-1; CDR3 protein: CASSEGTSPRSYNEQFF; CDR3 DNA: TGTGCCAGCAGCGAGGGGACTAGCCCTCGCTCCTACAATGAGCAGTTCTTC
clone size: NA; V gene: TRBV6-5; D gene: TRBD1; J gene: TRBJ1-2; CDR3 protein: CASRKTGPLYGYTF; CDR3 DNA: TGTGCCAGCAGGAAGACAGGGCCACTCTATGGCTACACCTTC
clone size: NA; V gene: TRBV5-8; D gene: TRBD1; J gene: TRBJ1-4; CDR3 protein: CASSMGTGRTNEKLFF; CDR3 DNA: TGTGCCAGCAGCATGGGGACAGGGAGGACTAATGAAAAACTGTTTTTT
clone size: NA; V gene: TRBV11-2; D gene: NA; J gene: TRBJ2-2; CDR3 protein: CASSRNRDGELFF; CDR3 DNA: TGTGCCAGCAGCCGTAACAGGGACGGGGAGCTGTTTTTT
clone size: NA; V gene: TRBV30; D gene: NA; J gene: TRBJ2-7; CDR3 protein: CAWSQTGTPRYEQYF; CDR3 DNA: TGTGCCTGGAGTCAGACCGGGACACCGCGTTACGAGCAGTACTTC
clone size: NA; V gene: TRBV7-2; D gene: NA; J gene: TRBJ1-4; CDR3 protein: CASSLNMAGEKLFF; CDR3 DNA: TGTGCCAGCAGCTTAAATATGGCAGGGGAAAAACTGTTTTTT
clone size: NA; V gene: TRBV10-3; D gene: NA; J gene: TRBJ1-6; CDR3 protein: CAISEFTTPNSPLHF; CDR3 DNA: TGTGCCATCAGTGAGTTTACCACTCCAAATTCACCCCTCCACTTT
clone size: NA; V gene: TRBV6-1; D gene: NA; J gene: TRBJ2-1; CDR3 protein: CASSFLAYEQFF; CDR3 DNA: TGTGCCAGCAGTTTCCTAGCTTATGAGCAGTTCTTC
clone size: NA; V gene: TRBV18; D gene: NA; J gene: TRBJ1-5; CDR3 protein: CASSPGHDQPQHF; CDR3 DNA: TGTGCCAGCTCACCAGGCCATGATCAGCCCCAGCATTTT
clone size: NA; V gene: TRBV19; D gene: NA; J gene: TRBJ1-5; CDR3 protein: CASSRGANQPQHF; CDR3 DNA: TGTGCCAGTAGTCGGGGGGCCAATCAGCCCCAGCATTTT
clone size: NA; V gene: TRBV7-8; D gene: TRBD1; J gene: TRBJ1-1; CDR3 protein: CASSRGQGLNTEAFF; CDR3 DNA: TGTGCCAGCAGTAGAGGACAGGGATTGAACACTGAAGCTTTCTTT
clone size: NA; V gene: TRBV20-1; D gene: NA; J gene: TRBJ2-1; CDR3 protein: CSAPGPNEQFF; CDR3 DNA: TGCAGTGCTCCAGGGCCCAATGAGCAGTTCTTC
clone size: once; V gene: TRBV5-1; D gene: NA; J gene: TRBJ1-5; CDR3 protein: CASSLELNGPQHF; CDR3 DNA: TGCGCCAGCAGCCTAGAGCTTAATGGGCCCCAGCATTTT
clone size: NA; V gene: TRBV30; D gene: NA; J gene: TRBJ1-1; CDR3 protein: CAWRRRGLVRKDEAFF; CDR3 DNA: TGTGCCTGGAGGCGCAGAGGCCTCGTGAGAAAAGATGAAGCTTTCTTT
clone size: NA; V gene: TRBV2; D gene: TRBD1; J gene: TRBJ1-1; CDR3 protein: CAGTLRGRGSAEAFF; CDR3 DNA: TGTGCCGGCACCCTCAGGGGGCGGGGGAGCGCTGAAGCTTTCTTT
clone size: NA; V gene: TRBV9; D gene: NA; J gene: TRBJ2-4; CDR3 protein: CASSVAVRNIQYF; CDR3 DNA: TGTGCCAGCAGCGTAGCGGTGAGAAACATTCAGTACTTC
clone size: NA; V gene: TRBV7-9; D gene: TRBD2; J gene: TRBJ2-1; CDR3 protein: CASSFFPLRDYYNEQFF; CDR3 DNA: TGTGCCAGCAGCTTCTTTCCTCTTCGGGACTACTACAATGAGCAGTTCTTC
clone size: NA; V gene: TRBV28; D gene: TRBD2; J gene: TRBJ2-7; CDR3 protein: CASSGARTSGGAFYEQYF; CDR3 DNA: TGTGCCAGCAGTGGGGCTCGGACTAGCGGGGGGGCTTTCTACGAGCAGTACTTC
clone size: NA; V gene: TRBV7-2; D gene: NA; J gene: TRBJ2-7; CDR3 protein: CASSLSRGPYEQYF; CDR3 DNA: TGTGCCAGCAGCTTATCAAGGGGCCCCTACGAGCAGTACTTC
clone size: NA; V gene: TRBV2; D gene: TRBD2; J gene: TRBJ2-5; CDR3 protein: CASSEGGAQETQYF; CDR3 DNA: TGTGCCAGCAGTGAGGGAGGGGCCCAAGAGACCCAGTACTTC
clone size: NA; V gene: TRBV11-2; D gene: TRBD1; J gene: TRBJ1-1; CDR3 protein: CASSLGRGFPEAFF; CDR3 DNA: TGTGCCAGCAGCTTAGGCAGGGGGTTTCCTGAAGCTTTCTTT
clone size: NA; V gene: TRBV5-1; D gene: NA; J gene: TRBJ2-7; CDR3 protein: CASSLDGQPYEQYF; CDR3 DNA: TGCGCCAGCAGCTTGGACGGACAGCCCTACGAGCAGTACTTC
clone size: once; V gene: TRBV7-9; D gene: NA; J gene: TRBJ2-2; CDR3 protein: CASSLGRTGELFF; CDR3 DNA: TGTGCCAGCAGCTTAGGCCGGACCGGGGAGCTGTTTTTT
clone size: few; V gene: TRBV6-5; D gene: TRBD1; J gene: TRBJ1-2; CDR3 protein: CASSYLRQGSYGYTF; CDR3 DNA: TGTGCCAGCAGTTACTTGAGACAGGGGAGCTATGGCTACACCTTC
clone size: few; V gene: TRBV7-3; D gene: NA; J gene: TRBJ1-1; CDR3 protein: CASSPTGNVRAFF; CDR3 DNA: TGTGCCAGCAGCCCGACGGGTAACGTACGGGCTTTCTTT
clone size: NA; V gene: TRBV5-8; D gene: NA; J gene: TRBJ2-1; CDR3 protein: CASLHLGPYNEQFF; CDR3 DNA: TGTGCCAGCTTGCACCTGGGCCCCTACAATGAGCAGTTCTTC
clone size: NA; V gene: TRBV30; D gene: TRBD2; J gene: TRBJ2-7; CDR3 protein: CASSGGGSSYEQYF; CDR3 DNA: TGTGCCTCCTCGGGGGGGGGCAGCTCCTACGAGCAGTACTTC
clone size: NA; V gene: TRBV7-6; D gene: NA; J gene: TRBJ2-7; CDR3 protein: CASSSTGRSYEQYF; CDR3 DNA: TGTGCCAGCAGCTCCACAGGCCGCTCCTACGAGCAGTACTTC
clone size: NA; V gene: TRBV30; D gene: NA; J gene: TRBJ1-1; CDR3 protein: CAWSRGRGTEAFF; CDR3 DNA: TGTGCCTGGAGCCGCGGACGGGGCACTGAAGCTTTCTTT
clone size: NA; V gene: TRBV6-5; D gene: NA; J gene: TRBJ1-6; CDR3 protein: CASSYSLRDSPLHF; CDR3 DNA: TGTGCCAGCAGTTACTCTCTAAGAGATTCACCCCTCCACTTT
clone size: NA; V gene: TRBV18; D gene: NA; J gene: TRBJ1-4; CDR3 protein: CASSPVTNEKLFF; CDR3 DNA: TGTGCCAGCTCACCCGTCACTAATGAAAAACTGTTTTTT
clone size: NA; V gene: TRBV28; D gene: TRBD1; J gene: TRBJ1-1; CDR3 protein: CASAQGAGPKNTEAFF; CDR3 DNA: TGTGCCAGCGCACAGGGGGCAGGACCCAAGAACACTGAAGCTTTCTTT
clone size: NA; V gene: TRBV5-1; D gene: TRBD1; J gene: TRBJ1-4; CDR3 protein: CASSEDRVGNEKLFF; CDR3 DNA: TGCGCCAGCAGCGAAGACAGGGTGGGTAATGAAAAACTGTTTTTT
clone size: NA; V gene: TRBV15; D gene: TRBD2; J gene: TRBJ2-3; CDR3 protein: CATSTGTSGLEDTQYF; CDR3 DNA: TGTGCCACCAGCACTGGGACTAGCGGGCTGGAAGATACGCAGTATTTT
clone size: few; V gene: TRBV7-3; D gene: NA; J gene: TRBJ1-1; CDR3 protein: CASSLQWNTEAFF; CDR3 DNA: TGTGCCAGCAGCCTACAGTGGAACACTGAAGCTTTCTTT
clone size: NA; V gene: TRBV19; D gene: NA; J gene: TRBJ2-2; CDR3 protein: CASSEQGRHTGELFF; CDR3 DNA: TGTGCCAGTAGTGAACAGGGAAGGCACACCGGGGAGCTGTTTTTT
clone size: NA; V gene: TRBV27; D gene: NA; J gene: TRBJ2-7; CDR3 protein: CASGFPGLSYEQYF; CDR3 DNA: TGTGCCAGCGGGTTCCCGGGTCTCTCCTACGAGCAGTACTTC
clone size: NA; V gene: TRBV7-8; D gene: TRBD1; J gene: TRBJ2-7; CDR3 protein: CASSSEDRTYEQYF; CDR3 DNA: TGTGCCAGCAGCTCAGAGGACAGGACCTACGAGCAGTACTTC
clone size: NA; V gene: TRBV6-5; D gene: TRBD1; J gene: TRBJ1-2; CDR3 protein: CASISQDRGFGYTF; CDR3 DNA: TGTGCCAGCATCAGCCAGGACAGGGGTTTTGGCTACACCTTC
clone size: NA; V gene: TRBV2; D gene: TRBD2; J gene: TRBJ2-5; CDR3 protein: CASTRAGGRGGETQYF; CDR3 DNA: TGTGCCAGCACCCGGGCGGGGGGGCGCGGTGGGGAGACCCAGTACTTC
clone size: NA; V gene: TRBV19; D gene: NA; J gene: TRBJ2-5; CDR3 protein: CASSIRSVGDFPETQYF; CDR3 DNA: TGTGCCAGTAGTATACGATCTGTCGGAGACTTTCCGGAGACCCAGTACTTC
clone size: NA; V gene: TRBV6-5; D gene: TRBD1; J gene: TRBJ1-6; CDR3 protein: CASSSSGGFNSPLHF; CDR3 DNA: TGTGCCAGCAGTTCCTCAGGGGGCTTCAATTCACCCCTCCACTTT
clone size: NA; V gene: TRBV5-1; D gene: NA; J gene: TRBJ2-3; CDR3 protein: CASSLGLTSTDTQYF; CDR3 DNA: TGCGCCAGCAGCTTGGGACTTACTAGCACAGATACGCAGTATTTT
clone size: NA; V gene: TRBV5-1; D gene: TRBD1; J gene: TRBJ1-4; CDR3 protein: CASSPGQGGEKLFF; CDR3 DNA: TGCGCCAGCAGCCCGGGACAGGGAGGGGAAAAACTGTTTTTT
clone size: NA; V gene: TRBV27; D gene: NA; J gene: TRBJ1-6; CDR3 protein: CASSPSYTDSPLHF; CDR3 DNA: TGTGCCAGCAGTCCATCCTATACGGATTCACCCCTCCACTTT
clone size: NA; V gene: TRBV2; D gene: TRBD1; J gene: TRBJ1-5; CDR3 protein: CASGDRERQPQHF; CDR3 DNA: TGTGCCAGTGGGGACAGGGAGCGCCAGCCCCAGCATTTT
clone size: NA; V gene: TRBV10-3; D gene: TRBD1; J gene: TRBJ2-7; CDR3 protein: CAIRGDRGSDEQYF; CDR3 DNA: TGTGCCATCAGAGGAGACAGGGGGTCGGACGAGCAGTACTTC
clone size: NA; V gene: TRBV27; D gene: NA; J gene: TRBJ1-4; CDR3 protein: CASSYNNEKLFF; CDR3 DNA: TGTGCCAGCAGTTACAATAATGAAAAACTGTTTTTT
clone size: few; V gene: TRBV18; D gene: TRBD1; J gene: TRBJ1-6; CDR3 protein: CASSPLTGANSPLHF; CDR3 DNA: TGTGCCAGCTCACCCTTGACAGGGGCTAATTCACCCCTCCACTTT
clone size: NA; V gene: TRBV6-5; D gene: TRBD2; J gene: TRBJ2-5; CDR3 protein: CASSWTSAETQYF; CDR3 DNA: TGTGCCAGCAGTTGGACTAGCGCAGAGACCCAGTACTTC